The source of this TCR beta chain is a study of cytomegalovirus exposure and HLA in healthy donors listed by TCRdb under 2017. At the level of the whole study: In an earlier analysis of 550 to 750 of the donors, 276 Gb of sequence data and some 120 million unique TCR beta sequences from about 190 million T cells were reported. The study profiled the T cell repertoires of 666 subjects by immunosequencing and related them to cytomegalovirus serostatus. A later analysis re-analyzed previously published TCR beta repertoires from approximately 670 donors and added high-resolution HLA genotyping to study TCR occurrence patterns. An earlier analysis of fewer than 700 of the donors applied high-throughput TCR beta sequencing to assess whether each TCR beta V gene segment acted as functional or pseudogenic. Rather than using new phenotypic data, the later analysis identified candidate immune exposures from TCR beta sequences and from how often those sequences occurred across donors. The genetic ancestry cluster associated with self-reported Caucasian donors included 70% to 85% of the 398 genotyped donors. An early release that covered 640 HLA-typed donors contained approximately 300 gigabases of sequencing data and approximately 85 million unique TCR sequences. The study combined high-throughput TCR immunosequencing, statistical association of individual TCRs with disease status, and machine learning to predict cytomegalovirus infection status. Typing coverage varied by locus: about 629-640 donors for A, B, C, DRB1 and DQB1; roughly 520 for DQA1; more than 600 for DPA1; 450 to 480 for DPB1. A separate validation cohort of about 110 different subjects was used in addition to the roughly 620-subject first cohort. Four to six DR-DQ haplotypes were handled as single units for association and clustering, since linkage in the cohort was strong. Donor age, sex, ethnicity and CMV serostatus were collected together with the repertoire data. In a later genetic analysis, genome-wide SNP genotypes for about three fifths of the roughly 670 donors were used, and that subset was treated as a discovery cohort. Every discovery cohort repertoire had been produced on one sequencing platform. HLA typing included class I and class II loci at four-digit resolution. The study was designed to test whether signatures of past pathogen exposure could be identified by cataloging public T cell receptors. On average, roughly 240,000 unique TCR beta nucleotide sequences were sequenced per donor among 350 to 400 genotyped donors of the cohort, with around 19% of those sequences being non-productive.

General findings and caveats noted by the study authors: It was suggested by the authors that the approach could potentially be generalized to other disease states and immunological phenotypes. A group of highly shared sequence variants was considered likely to be a technical artifact of the sequencing pipeline. V-gene and J-gene trimming of TCR beta chains was associated with a missense DCLRE1C variant in a later genetic analysis, and the association was replicated in an independent cohort. Only TCR beta chains were sequenced in this cohort, and the absence of alpha or paired-chain data limited detectable features. At a false discovery rate of 0.05, a later analysis linked some 18,000 TCR beta sequences to specific HLA alleles. A total of some 180 TCR beta chains were listed by the study as associated with cytomegalovirus. In both the original and validation cohorts, the classifier was reported to diagnose cytomegalovirus status with high specificity and sensitivity. According to a later analysis, parvovirus B19, influenza, CMV and Epstein-Barr virus appeared linked to several top co-occurrence clusters. Over 15 rarely observed V segments, including chromosome 9 orphons, were excluded from the earlier analysis of approximately 600 of the donors because counts were too low. Some IMGT-functional V segments, including TRBV6-2 and TRBV6-3, could not be told apart with the 87-base-pair reads, so those segments were excluded. According to a later analysis, TCR association rates differed among HLA loci, with DRB1 alleles showing the most associated TCRs and HLA-C alleles showing the fewest. Compared with equally common non-associated chains, HLA-associated TCR beta chains in a later analysis were more clonally expanded and had lower generation probabilities. CMV serostatus was the only immune exposure information available for the cohort. In an earlier analysis of approximately 590 of the donors, most TCR beta V segments appeared in productive rearrangements about 90% or about 30% of the time, broadly matching IMGT annotations. The presence/absence analyses assumed that sequencing depth was roughly uniform across donors, and that assumption may not be true. Three of the identified cytomegalovirus-associated TCR beta chains were confirmed in vitro to be specific for cytomegalovirus antigens. Linkage disequilibrium might explain the correlated functional status among segregating V segments, but an unknown experimental factor could not be ruled out. A further reported finding was that TCR beta sequences accurately predicted the HLA-A and HLA-B alleles for most subjects in the first cohort. Across donors, most TCR sequences were observed very rarely, whereas some public TCRs were present in many individuals. Compared with the approximately 710-donor mean, donors in an Asian-associated ancestry cluster had fewer N-insertions in productive TCRs, according to a later genetic analysis. According to a later analysis, most CMV-associated TCR beta chains appeared to be HLA-restricted, and the HLA associations seemed to be driven largely by CMV exposure. Assigning TCR associations to individual alleles was difficult when HLA alleles, especially DR and DQ, strongly co-occurred. Because HLA typing was missing for some donors at each locus, association tests included only the typed subset.

As concerns this clone: It has no known antigen specificity. The sample holds no much larger clone one base away, and base qualities are not on file. At the DNA level, this CDR3 is encoded by other sequences in the same sample as well.

Receptor libraries were prepared by the immunoSEQ multiplex PCR assay. A mixture of 60 forward primers for TCR Vbeta segments and 13 reverse primers for TCR Jbeta segments was used in the multiplex PCR. The CDR3 region of rearranged TCR beta genes was amplified from genomic DNA with a multiplex PCR assay. Amplified TCR beta libraries were sequenced as 87-base-pair reads on the Illumina HiSeq System. The original methods were these. Across the 700 or so repertoires, a later analysis counted approximately 83 million unique TCR beta chains, 9.5 million to 12 million of which were shared by at least two donors. Raw reads were error-corrected and collapsed into unique sequences with a nearest-neighbor algorithm that merged closely related sequences to remove PCR and sequencing errors. V, D and J gene segments were assigned by aligning CDR3 sequences to IMGT reference sequences. For a sequence to be retained, a match of at least six nucleotides was required to both a V gene segment and a J gene segment. Rearrangements were called productive when the CDR3 lacked stop codons and stayed in frame with V and J; all others were non-productive. CDR3 was defined according to IMGT convention as the region running from the second conserved V-encoded cysteine to the conserved J-encoded phenylalanine. The earlier analysis of roughly 590 of the donors excluded any sequence lacking an unambiguous match to a single V gene segment. An earlier analysis of 587 of the donors called V segments functional above 56.7% productive rearrangements and segregating when the between-donor standard deviation exceeded 5%. A statistical classification framework was built for diagnosing cytomegalovirus status from the catalog of TCR beta chain sequences. In a later analysis, V and J genes were assigned by comparing TCR nucleotide sequences against IMGT/GENE-DB human TR gene sequences. Using the TCRdist pipeline, a later analysis assigned CDR3 sequences along with most-parsimonious VDJ recombination scenarios. In a later analysis, each TCR beta chain was defined by its CDR3 amino acid sequence together with its V-gene family, and reads without a unique V-gene family were excluded. To address suspected cross-contamination and a sequencing artifact, a later analysis removed under 600 highly shared, low-generation-probability nucleotide sequences. In a later analysis, a clonal expansion index was calculated for each public chain from normalized within-repertoire ranks of inferred template counts. A later analysis computed generation probabilities with a VDJ recombination model fitted to out-of-frame rearrangements, and checked the results against IGoR. In a later analysis, hypergeometric tests were used to score TCR-TCR, TCR-HLA and TCR-CMV co-occurrence, with a repertoire-size bias correction applied to TCR pairs. To estimate false discovery rates, a later analysis permuted the HLA or CMV assignments 20 times. In a later analysis, co-occurring TCRs were grouped using DBSCAN, and TCRdist sequence similarity was added for clustering within HLA-allele-positive subsets. Repertoires with fewer than 30,000 or more than 120,000 public chains, plus five repertoires with anomalous nucleotide sharing, were excluded from co-occurrence clustering. Imported from immuneACCESS, the table was reduced by TCRdb to in-frame sequences with V and J called. These copies leave out some clones; in studies compared against another copy, an unresolved V gene accounts for under half, and the cause of the remainder is not known. That table furnishes V, J and clone size, whereas the DNA furnished D and trimming. The sample data list about 160,000 clones, and over 70% of these were observed just once. The ten largest clonotypes hold 7% to 8.5% of the sample.

The cohort comprised approximately 700 healthy bone marrow donors. At the time of sampling, every cohort member was nominally healthy, though immune exposures that went unrecorded were likely present. The donor tested CMV seropositive and was one of the 289 seropositive cohort members. Every donor gave a peripheral blood sample, and the peripheral blood mononuclear cells from that sample were used for TCR beta sequencing. Genomic DNA extraction from the blood cell samples was performed with the Qiagen DNeasy Blood Extraction Kit. Including cysteine and phenylalanine, the CDR3 has 15 amino acids. Of the read, only the CDR3 DNA is kept; its 45 bases are in frame from base 1. V lost 8 bases and J lost 0 bases, and the count of bases not matched to a germline gene is 6. From the germline V gene, CDR1 is SNHLY and CDR2 is FYNNEI.

Sequenced material: PBMCs. The clonotype originates from a male donor in good health and CMV-seropositive. The chain uses TRBV2 and TRBJ2-2, with 7 central nucleotides matching TRBD1. The nucleotide sequence is given as TGTGCCAGCCGAGGTGGGACAGCGAACACCGGGGAGCTGTTTTTT. Its product reads: CASRGGTANTGELFF.